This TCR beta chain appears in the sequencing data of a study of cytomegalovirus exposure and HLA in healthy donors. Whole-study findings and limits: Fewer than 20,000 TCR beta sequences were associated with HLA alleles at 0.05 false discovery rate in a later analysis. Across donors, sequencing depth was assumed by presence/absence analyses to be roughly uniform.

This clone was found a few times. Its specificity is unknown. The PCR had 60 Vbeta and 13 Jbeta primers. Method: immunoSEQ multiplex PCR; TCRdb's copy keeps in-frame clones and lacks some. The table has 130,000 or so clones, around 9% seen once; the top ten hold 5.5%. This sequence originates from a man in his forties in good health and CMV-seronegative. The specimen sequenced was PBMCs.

The DNA for the CDR3 is TGCGCCAGCAGTGCCCCGGGACAGGGAGACGGGGGGAACACCGGGGAGCTGTTTTTT. This translates into CASSAPGQGDGGNTGELFF. The genes are TRBV23-1 and TRBJ2-2, with 9 bases identical to TRBD1. TRBV23-1 is assigned to the ORF class and has an uncertain function. The CDR3 spans 19 residues. V gave up 5 bases and J gave up 1 base; unmatched junction bases: 14.